The rows below give T cell receptor beta chains drawn from one sample of a study of blood T cell repertoires in COVID-19. Some clones are missing from TCRdb's copy, which holds only in-frame ones; the method was immunoSEQ multiplex PCR. The sample consists of over 150,000 clones, 84% of them appearing once. The sequenced sample was peripheral blood. Receptors originate from a man aged 65 to 79 with active or convalescent COVID-19. Each CDR3 is given with its conserved first and last residue. A D gene is named only where the DNA matches it firmly. Only some rows state a clone size, as once, few, many or a class for expanded clones.

j_gene,d_gene,v_gene,abundance,CDR3aa,CDR3nt
TRBJ2-7,TRBD2,TRBV5-4,-,CASSLASSGRALQYF,TGTGCCAGCAGCTTGGCCTCTAGCGGGAGGGCCTTGCAGTACTTC
TRBJ1-1,-,TRBV30,once,CAWRRLNTEAFF,TGTGCCTGGAGGCGGCTGAACACTGAAGCTTTCTTT
TRBJ1-1,-,TRBV18,-,CASSGAKRDTEAFF,TGTGCCAGCTCCGGGGCAAAGCGGGACACTGAAGCTTTCTTT
TRBJ1-6,-,TRBV5-1,-,CASSTGGAYNSPLHF,TGCGCCAGCAGCACCGGTGGGGCGTATAATTCACCCCTCCACTTT
TRBJ2-2,-,TRBV5-1,-,CASSREGQDTGELFF,TGCGCCAGCAGCCGCGAGGGTCAGGACACCGGGGAGCTGTTTTTT
TRBJ2-5,-,TRBV13,-,CTSSLGGRGETQYF,TGTACCAGCAGCTTAGGGGGCCGGGGGGAGACCCAGTACTTC
TRBJ2-7,-,TRBV7-2,-,CASSLAGLSYEQYF,TGTGCCAGCAGCTTAGCGGGACTCTCCTACGAGCAGTACTTC
TRBJ1-1,-,TRBV6-2/TRBV6-3,-,CASSTLSGNTEAFF,TGTGCCAGCAGTACCCTGTCGGGGAACACTGAAGCTTTCTTT
TRBJ2-1,TRBD2,TRBV7-3,-,CASSLGGRDEQFF,TGTGCCAGCAGCTTGGGCGGGAGGGATGAGCAGTTCTTC
TRBJ1-1,-,TRBV15,-,CATSRSGGSEAFF,TGTGCCACCAGCCGGAGCGGGGGTTCTGAAGCTTTCTTT
TRBJ1-2,-,TRBV5-4,-,CASSRRVDGYTF,TGTGCCAGCAGCCGGAGGGTGGATGGCTACACCTTC
TRBJ1-2,-,TRBV3-1/TRBV3-2,-,CASSQAAGSRGYTF,TGTGCCAGCAGCCAAGCTGCAGGCTCGAGAGGCTACACCTTC
TRBJ2-7,-,TRBV9,-,CASSSRPSYEQYF,TGTGCCAGCAGCTCCCGTCCCAGCTACGAGCAGTACTTC
TRBJ2-7,-,TRBV5-8,-,CASSLGASRSYEQYF,TGTGCCAGCAGCCTGGGGGCCAGCCGCTCCTACGAGCAGTACTTC
TRBJ2-1,-,TRBV27,-,CASSPLFGRNYNEQFF,TGTGCCAGCAGTCCACTTTTCGGGAGAAACTACAATGAGCAGTTCTTC
TRBJ1-2,-,TRBV19,-,CASSIARVDLYGYTF,TGTGCCAGTAGTATAGCCAGGGTGGATCTCTATGGCTACACCTTC
TRBJ1-1,TRBD1,TRBV4-3,-,CASSQVRLRTGRTEAFF,TGCGCCAGCAGCCAAGTACGTTTAAGGACAGGACGGACTGAAGCTTTCTTT
TRBJ2-2,TRBD1,TRBV18,-,CASSRTTGGYDTGELFF,TGTGCCAGCTCACGGACGACAGGGGGATATGACACCGGGGAGCTGTTTTTT
TRBJ2-2,TRBD1,TRBV9,-,CASKEGGNTGELFF,TGTGCCAGCAAAGAAGGGGGCAACACCGGGGAGCTGTTTTTT
TRBJ2-3,-,TRBV28,-,CASPPGHTTDTQYF,TGTGCCAGCCCTCCGGGACATACCACAGATACGCAGTATTTT
TRBJ2-3,TRBD2,TRBV6-2/TRBV6-3,-,CASSTTGLAVDTQYF,TGTGCCAGCAGTACCACCGGACTAGCGGTAGATACGCAGTATTTT
TRBJ2-7,TRBD2,TRBV4-3,-,CASSRKREGEQYF,TGCGCCAGCAGCCGCAAAAGGGAGGGCGAGCAGTACTTC
TRBJ1-2,-,TRBV28,-,CASSSSTGVDYGYTF,-
TRBJ2-5,-,TRBV7-2,-,CASSLYGAGAYQETQYF,TGTGCCAGCAGCTTATACGGGGCAGGGGCGTACCAAGAGACCCAGTACTTC
TRBJ1-4,TRBD1,TRBV3-1/TRBV3-2,few,CASSQGGDRAGEKLFF,TGTGCCAGCAGCCAAGGTGGGGACAGGGCAGGCGAAAAACTGTTTTTT
TRBJ2-5,TRBD1,TRBV11-2,-,CASNPGGAGQETQYF,TGTGCCAGCAATCCAGGGGGCGCGGGGCAAGAGACCCAGTACTTC